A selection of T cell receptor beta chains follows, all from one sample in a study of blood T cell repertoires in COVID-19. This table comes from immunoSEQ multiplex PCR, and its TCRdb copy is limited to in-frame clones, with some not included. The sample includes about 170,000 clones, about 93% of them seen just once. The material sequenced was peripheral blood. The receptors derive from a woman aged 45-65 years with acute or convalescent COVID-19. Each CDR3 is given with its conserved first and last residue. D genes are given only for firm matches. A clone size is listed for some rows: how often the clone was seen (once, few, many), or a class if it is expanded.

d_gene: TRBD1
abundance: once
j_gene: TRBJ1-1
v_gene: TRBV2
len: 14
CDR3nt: TGTGCCAGCAGTGGGGACAGGGGGCCTACTGAAGCTTTCTTT
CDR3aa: CASSGDRGPTEAFF

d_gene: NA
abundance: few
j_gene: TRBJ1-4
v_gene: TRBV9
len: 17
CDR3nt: TGTGCCAGCAGCGTAGGACCTACGGGGGGATCTAATGAAAAACTGTTTTTT
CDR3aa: CASSVGPTGGSNEKLFF

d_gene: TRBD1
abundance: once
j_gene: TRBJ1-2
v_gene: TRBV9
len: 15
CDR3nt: TGTGCCAGCAGCTTTTTGGGACAGGGAACTCGTGGCTACACCTTC
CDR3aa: CASSFLGQGTRGYTF

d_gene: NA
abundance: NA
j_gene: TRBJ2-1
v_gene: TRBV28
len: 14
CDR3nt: TGTGCCAGCAGTCCGTTAGCGGTCGGCGGGCGGCAGTTCTTC
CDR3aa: CASSPLAVGGRQFF

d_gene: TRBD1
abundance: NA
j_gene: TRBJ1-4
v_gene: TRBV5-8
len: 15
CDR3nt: TGTGCCAGCAGCTCGCGACAGGGGGTAAATGAAAAACTGTTTTTT
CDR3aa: CASSSRQGVNEKLFF

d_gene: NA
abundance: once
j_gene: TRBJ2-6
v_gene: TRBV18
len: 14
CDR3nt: TGTGCCAGCTCACCCTCCTCTGGGGCCAACGTCCTGACTTTC
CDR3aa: CASSPSSGANVLTF

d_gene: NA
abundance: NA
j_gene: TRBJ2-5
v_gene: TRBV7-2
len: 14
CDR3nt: TGTGCCAGCAGCTTAGTGGGGGGACAAGAGACCCAGTACTTC
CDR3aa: CASSLVGGQETQYF

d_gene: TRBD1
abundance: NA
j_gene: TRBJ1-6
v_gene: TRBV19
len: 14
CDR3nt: TGTGCCAGTAGTCACCGGGACAGGGATTCACCCCTCCACTTT
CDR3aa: CASSHRDRDSPLHF

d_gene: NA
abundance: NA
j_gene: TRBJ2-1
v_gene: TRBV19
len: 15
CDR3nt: TGTGCCAGTAGTCCCTCAGCGGAGGGGAACAATGAGCAGTTCTTC
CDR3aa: CASSPSAEGNNEQFF

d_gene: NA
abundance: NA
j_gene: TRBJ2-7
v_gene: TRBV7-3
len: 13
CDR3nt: TGTGCCAGCAGCTCACTACCGACCTACGAGCAGTACTTC
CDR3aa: CASSSLPTYEQYF

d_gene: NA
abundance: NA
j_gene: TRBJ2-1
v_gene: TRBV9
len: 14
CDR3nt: TGTGCCAGCAGCGTGAGTTCGTCCTACAATGAGCAGTTCTTC
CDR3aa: CASSVSSSYNEQFF

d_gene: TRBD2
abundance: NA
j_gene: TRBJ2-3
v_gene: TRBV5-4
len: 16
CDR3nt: TGTGCCAGCAGCATCCCTCTAGCGGGAGGTGGAGATACGCAGTATTTT
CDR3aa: CASSIPLAGGGDTQYF

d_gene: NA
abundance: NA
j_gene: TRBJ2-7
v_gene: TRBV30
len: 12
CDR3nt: TGTGCCTGGAGTACTGGGGGCCCCGAGCAGTACTTC
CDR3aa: CAWSTGGPEQYF

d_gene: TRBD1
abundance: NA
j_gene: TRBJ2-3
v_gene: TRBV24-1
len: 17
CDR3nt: TGTGCCACCAGTGATTCCAGGACAGGGGTGATAACAGATACGCAGTATTTT
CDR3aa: CATSDSRTGVITDTQYF

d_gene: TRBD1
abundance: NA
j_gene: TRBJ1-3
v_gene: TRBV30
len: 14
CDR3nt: TGTGCCTTTAGAGGGGGCTTCTCTGGAAACACCATATATTTT
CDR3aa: CAFRGGFSGNTIYF

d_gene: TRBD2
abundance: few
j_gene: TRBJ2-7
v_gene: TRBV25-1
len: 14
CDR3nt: TGTGCCAGCAGTGAGAAGGGACTAGTCTACGAGCAGTACTTC
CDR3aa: CASSEKGLVYEQYF

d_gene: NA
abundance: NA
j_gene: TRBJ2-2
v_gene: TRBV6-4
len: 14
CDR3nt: TGTGCCAGCAGTGTGCGGGCGGGCACCGGGGAGCTGTTTTTT
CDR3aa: CASSVRAGTGELFF

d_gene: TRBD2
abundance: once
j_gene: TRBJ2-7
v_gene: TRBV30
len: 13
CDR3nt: TGTGCCTGGAGTGAAGGGGACTACTACGAGCAGTACTTC
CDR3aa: CAWSEGDYYEQYF

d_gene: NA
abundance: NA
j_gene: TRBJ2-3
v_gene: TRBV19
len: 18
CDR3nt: TGTGCCAGTAGTAACCCCCGTACCCGGGGGTTGGGCACAGATACGCAGTATTTT
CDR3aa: CASSNPRTRGLGTDTQYF

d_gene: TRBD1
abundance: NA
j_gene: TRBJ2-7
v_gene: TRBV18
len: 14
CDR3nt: TGTGCCAGCTCACCACCTCAGGGGGCGGGGGAGCAGTACTTC
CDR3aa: CASSPPQGAGEQYF

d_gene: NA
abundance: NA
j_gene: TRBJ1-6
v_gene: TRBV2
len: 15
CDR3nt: TGTGCCAGCAGCGGAACGAGGCCCGATAATTCACCCCTCCACTTT
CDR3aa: CASSGTRPDNSPLHF

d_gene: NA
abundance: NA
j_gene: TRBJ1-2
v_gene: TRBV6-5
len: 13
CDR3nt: TGTGCCAGCAGGTTAAAACAGGGAGCGGGCTACACCTTC
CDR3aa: CASRLKQGAGYTF

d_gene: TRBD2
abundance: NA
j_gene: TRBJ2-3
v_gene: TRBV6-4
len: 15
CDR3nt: TGTGCCAGCAGTGATAGCGGGGGGGCCACAGATACGCAGTATTTT
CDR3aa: CASSDSGGATDTQYF

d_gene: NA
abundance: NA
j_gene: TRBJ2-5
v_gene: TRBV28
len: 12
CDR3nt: TGTGCCAGCGGTGTGCCTTGGGCGACCCAGTACTTC
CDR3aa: CASGVPWATQYF

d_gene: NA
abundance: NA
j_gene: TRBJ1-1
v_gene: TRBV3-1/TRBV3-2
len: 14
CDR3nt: TGTGCCAGCAGACTTAGGGAGGAGAACACTGAAGCTTTCTTT
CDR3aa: CASRLREENTEAFF

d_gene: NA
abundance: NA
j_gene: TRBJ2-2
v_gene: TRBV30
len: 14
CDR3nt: TGTGCCTGGAGGGAACCTTTGAGGCCCGGGGAGCTGTTTTTT
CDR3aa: CAWREPLRPGELFF

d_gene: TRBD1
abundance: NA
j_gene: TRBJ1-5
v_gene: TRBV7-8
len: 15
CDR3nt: TGTGCCAGCAGCCCAGCCGACAGGGGAGGTCAGCCCCAGCATTTT
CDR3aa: CASSPADRGGQPQHF

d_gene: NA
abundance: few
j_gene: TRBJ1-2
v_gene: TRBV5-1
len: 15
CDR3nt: TGCGCCAGCAGCTTGGCCATGGAGGGAAACTATGGCTACACCTTC
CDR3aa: CASSLAMEGNYGYTF

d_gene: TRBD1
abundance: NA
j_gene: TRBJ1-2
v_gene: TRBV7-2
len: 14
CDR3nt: TGTGCCAGCAGCCCCTTGGACAGGGGCTATGGCTACACCTTC
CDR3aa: CASSPLDRGYGYTF

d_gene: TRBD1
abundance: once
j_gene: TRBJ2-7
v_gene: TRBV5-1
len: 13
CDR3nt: TGCGCCAGCAGCTTGCAGGGGGCCTACGAGCAGTACTTC
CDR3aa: CASSLQGAYEQYF

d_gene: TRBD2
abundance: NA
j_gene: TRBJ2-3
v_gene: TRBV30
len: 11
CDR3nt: TGTGCCTGTCAGTCGGGAGGTACGCAGTATTTT
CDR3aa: CACQSGGTQYF

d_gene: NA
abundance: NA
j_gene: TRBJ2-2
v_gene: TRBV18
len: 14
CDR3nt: TGTGCCAGCTCACGGCAAACGAACACCGGGGAGCTGTTTTTT
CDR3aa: CASSRQTNTGELFF